The 27 T cell receptor beta chains presented below share a single source sample, sequenced in a study of T cells after yellow fever vaccination. TCRdb passed the 5' RACE reads through MiXCR, listing each CDR3 protein once. The table includes over 10,000 distinct CDR3 sequences, approximately 5% detected once. Sample: PBMCs, either bulk or a sorted T-cell subset (CD4+, CD8+, memory, or dextramer-sorted; not recorded which), taken on the day of the yellow fever booster vaccination. Receptors were obtained from a man aged 25 to 45 who received the YFV17D yellow fever vaccine.

This clonotype was detected ten times or more. The rearrangement links TRBV5-1 to TRBJ2-2; tentatively, D is TRBD2 (6 bases). CDR3 length equals 14 residues. Germline V gene lookup returns CDR1 SGHRS and CDR2 YFSETQ. V lost 5 bases and J 6 bases, leaving 14 bases between the germline ends. CDR3 sequence (DNA): TGCGCCAGCAGTACTGGGGACTCGGCCGGGGAGCTGTTTTTT. It encodes CASSTGDSAGELFF.

This clonotype is judged medium-sized. The chain is built from TRBV20-1 and TRBJ2-1; the D gene is possibly TRBD2 (6 bases). V shed 3 bases and J shed 6 bases, with 21 bases lying between them. The CDR3 consists of 16 residues. Germline loops: CDR1 DFQATT, CDR2 SNEGSKA (reference sequence). CDR3 region: CSARGGGSGAFNEQFF. The CDR3 nucleotides are TGCAGTGCTAGGGGGGGAGGTAGTGGTGCTTTCAATGAGCAGTTCTTC.

This clonotype rates as medium-sized (0.01 to 0.1%). The CDR3 DNA reads as TGTGCCAGCAGCTTGCCGGCATTAAATGAGCAGTTCTTC. Amino acid sequence: CASSLPALNEQFF. The chain carries TRBV7-2 and TRBJ2-1; D ambiguous. CDR3 length equals 13 residues. Germline CDR1 reads SGHTA; CDR2 reads FQGNSA. With 3 bases removed from V and 7 bases from J, the gap between germline ends came to 10 bases.

This rearrangement joins TRBV12-3 or TRBV12-4 to TRBJ2-2, with 8 bases lining up with TRBD2. The V gene end was trimmed by 11 bases and the J gene end by 0 bases; junction bases not matched to a gene: 17. CDR3 size: 18 residues. The CDR3 is CACCLAGILEPNTGELFF. The CDR3 DNA reads as TGTGCCTGCTGTTTAGCGGGAATTCTAGAACCGAACACCGGGGAGCTGTTTTTT.

This clonotype showed up many times. One junction end does not reproduce the germline sequence, and a read error may be involved. This chain connects TRBV7-3 to TRBJ2-1; 8 nucleotides agree with TRBD2. Germline V CDR1 and CDR2: SGHTA, FQGTGA. The length of the CDR3 is 15 residues. CDR3 DNA sequence: TGTGCCAGCAGTTTAAGCGGGAGTCCCCACAATGAGCAGTTCTTC. The encoded protein is CASSLSGSPHNEQFF. The variable domain in full, with the rest retrieved from reference TRBV7-3 and TRBJ2-1, is GAGVSQTPSNKVTEKGKYVELRCDPISGHTALYWYRQSLGQGPEFLIYFQGTGAADDSGLPNDRFFAVRPEGSVSTLKIQRTERGDSAVYLCASSLSGSPHNEQFFGPGTRLTVL.

Judged by abundance, this clonotype is medium-sized. The V gene is TRBV10-2, the J gene TRBJ2-5, with TRBD1 matching over 10 bases. The germline V gene has CDR1 WSHSY and CDR2 SAAADI. The CDR3 is made up of 14 amino acids. With 6 bases clipped from V and 7 bases from J, the junction kept 8 bases outside the gene matches. For the CDR3, the DNA is TGCGCCAGCAGCTTGGACAGGGGGGGATCGACCCAGTACTTC. It codes for CASSLDRGGSTQYF.

The table lists this clonotype with many counts. This rearrangement joins TRBV19 to TRBJ2-7; 10 bases are a match to TRBD2. V lost 7 bases and J lost 9; bases outside the gene matches: 12. CDR1 is LNHDA, CDR2 SQIVND, per germline (reference sequence). The CDR3 length is 14 residues. The CDR3 sequence is CASKGAQLAGTQYF. For the CDR3, the DNA is TGTGCCAGTAAGGGGGCGCAACTAGCGGGAACGCAGTACTTC.

In this sample, this clonotype turned up many times. In DNA, the CDR3 is TGCAGCGTTTCCAATAAGAACTATGGCTACACCTTC. As protein: CSVSNKNYGYTF. This rearrangement joins TRBV29-1 to TRBJ1-2; D call uncertain. The length of the CDR3 is 12 residues. Germline V gene lookup returns CDR1 SQVTM and CDR2 ANQGSEA. Trimming cost V 5 bases and J 2 bases, with 9 bases left between them.

The table lists this clonotype with many counts. The chain employs TRBV30 and TRBJ2-4; 10 bases map to TRBD2. V shed 2 bases and J 5 bases; nucleotides not matched to a gene: 6. CDR1 and CDR2 (germline): GTSNPN, SVGIG (reference sequence). This CDR3 has 15 amino acids. CDR3 DNA: TGTGCCTGGAGTACTAGCGGGACCATGCAAAACATTCAGTACTTC. It specifies CAWSTSGTMQNIQYF.

This clonotype was seen many times. The chain employs TRBV9 and TRBJ2-5, with D maybe TRBD1 (6 bases). Trimming removed 0 bases from V and 2 bases from J, with 8 bases in between. The germline gives CDR1 SGDLS, CDR2 YYNGEE. The length of the CDR3 is 14 residues. The CDR3 is CASSVARGQETQYF. CDR3 nucleotides: TGTGCCAGCAGCGTAGCGAGGGGGCAAGAGACCCAGTACTTC.

This clonotype rates as medium-sized. This sequence joins TRBV10-1 and TRBJ2-1; the D gene is possibly TRBD2 (6 bases). Germline CDR1 is WNHNN and CDR2 is SYGVQD (reference sequence). Deletions cut 3 bases from V and 0 bases from J, with 12 bases between. The CDR3 consists of 16 residues. The CDR3 bases are TGCGCCAGCAGTGACCTTAGCGGCCTCTCCTACAATGAGCAGTTCTTC. Protein sequence: CASSDLSGLSYNEQFF.

In this sample, this clonotype turned up many times. The gene calls are TRBV29-1 and TRBJ2-2, with 7 bases matching TRBD1. Per germline, CDR1 SQVTM and CDR2 ANQGSEA. V trimming: 7 bases; J trimming: 3 bases; junction bases outside the gene matches: 11. This CDR3 is built from 15 residues. For the CDR3, the DNA is TGCAGCGCAGCGGACAGGCAGAGTTACACCGGGGAGCTGTTTTTT. It yields the protein CSAADRQSYTGELFF.

By share of the sample, this clonotype is medium-sized. The chain employs TRBV5-1 and TRBJ2-5; TRBD2 is a possible D gene (6 bases). Trimming cost V 0 bases and J 5 bases, with 8 bases left between them. Looked up from germline, CDR1 is SGHRS and CDR2 is YFSETQ. This CDR3 has 13 amino acids. The CDR3 coding sequence is TGCGCCAGCAGCTTGGAGGGGACTGAGACCCAGTACTTC. This gives the protein CASSLEGTETQYF.

This clonotype is classed as medium-sized. The CDR3 DNA reads as TGTGCCAGCAGCATCCGGGAGACCCAGTACTTC. Its translation is CASSIRETQYF. The V and J genes are TRBV5-6 and TRBJ2-5; D gene uncertain. Trimming took off 4 bases at V and 5 bases at J, with 6 bases between the two ends. The germline gives CDR1 SGHDT, CDR2 YYEEEE. The CDR3 totals 11 residues.

This clonotype was observed at least ten times. V usage is TRBV7-6 and J usage is TRBJ1-2; 8 positions match TRBD1. This CDR3 is built from 14 residues. Germline V lookup: CDR1 SGHVS, CDR2 FNYEAQ. Trimming took 5 bases from V and 7 from J; bases not matched to a gene: 9. The CDR3, as DNA: TGTGCCAGCAGCGCCGACAGGGGAGTAAGTGGCTACACCTTC. Protein: CASSADRGVSGYTF.

This clonotype has ten or more counts. The chain joins TRBV10-2 to TRBJ1-1; D is ambiguous. V gave up 6 bases and J gave up 0 bases, with 5 bases separating them. Germline V CDR1 and CDR2: WSHSY, SAAADI. The CDR3 runs 12 residues. CDR3 DNA sequence: TGCGCCAGCAGACAGATGAACACTGAAGCTTTCTTT. Translating it yields CASRQMNTEAFF.

This clonotype was seen repeatedly, ten times or more. The rearrangement links TRBV9 to TRBJ2-5; D ambiguous. There are 13 residues in the CDR3. Per the germline V gene, CDR1 is SGDLS and CDR2 is YYNGEE. Deletions cut 0 bases from V and 3 bases from J, with 6 bases between. CDR3 sequence (DNA): TGTGCCAGCAGCGTAGCATTAGAAGAGACCCAGTACTTC. Translating gives CASSVALEETQYF.

This clonotype counts as medium-sized (0.01 to 0.1%). The J gene is TRBJ2-3, the V gene TRBV7-8; 14 positions agree with TRBD2. The germline CDR1 and CDR2 sequences are SGHVS and FQNEAQ. The ends lost 1 base at V and 2 bases at J; junction bases unmatched: 8. The CDR3 extends over 19 amino acids. For the CDR3, the DNA is TGTGCCAGCAGCTTAGTCCAGGGACTAGCGGGAGTTGACACAGATACGCAGTATTTT. Protein product: CASSLVQGLAGVDTDTQYF.

This clonotype was observed at least ten times. The gene calls are TRBV19 and TRBJ2-4; tentative D call: TRBD1 (6 bases). The CDR3 has 14 amino acids. V lost 2 bases and J lost 4, with 9 bases in between. The germline V gene has CDR1 LNHDA and CDR2 SQIVND (reference sequence). CDR3 protein: CASSIIQGKNIQYF. CDR3 sequence (DNA): TGTGCCAGTAGTATAATACAGGGAAAAAACATTCAGTACTTC.

By share, this clonotype counts as medium-sized. The chain links TRBV29-1 to TRBJ2-2; tentatively, D is TRBD2 (5 bases). The CDR3 contains 12 residues. Trimming took off 6 bases at V and 2 bases at J, with 7 bases between the two ends. Germline CDR1 reads SQVTM; CDR2 reads ANQGSEA. The chain's CDR3 is CSVSGNTGELFF. The CDR3 DNA reads TGCAGCGTAAGCGGCAACACCGGGGAGCTGTTTTTT.

The chain is built from TRBV20-1 and TRBJ1-2; D is perhaps TRBD1 (5 bases). V was clipped by 0 bases and J by 4 bases, with 15 bases between them. This CDR3 region has 15 residues. The V gene's germline CDR1 is DFQATT and CDR2 SNEGSKA (reference sequence). The CDR3 is CSARDGQGLSYGYTF. The CDR3 nucleotides read TGCAGTGCTAGAGATGGGCAGGGCCTCTCCTATGGCTACACCTTC.

This clonotype was observed at least ten times. This chain uses TRBV19 with TRBJ2-7; the match to TRBD2 covers 10 bases. The V and J ends lost 5 bases and 7 bases, in that order; junction bases with no gene match: 2. CDR1 LNHDA and CDR2 SQIVND come from the germline V gene (reference sequence). The CDR3 is 12 amino acids. The CDR3 nucleotides read TGTGCCAGTAGTTCTAGCGGGAGAGAGCAGTACTTC. Amino acid sequence: CASSSSGREQYF.

This clonotype is categorized as medium-sized. The chain employs TRBV10-3 and TRBJ2-2; 10 bases map to TRBD2. The V segment lost 8 bases and the J segment 5 bases; nucleotides outside the gene matches: 8. CDR1 ENHRY and CDR2 SYGVKD come from the germline V gene. CDR3 length: 15 residues. The CDR3 here is CAIGSSGSSTGELFF. The CDR3, as DNA: TGTGCCATCGGATCTAGCGGGAGTTCAACCGGGGAGCTGTTTTTT.

This chain links TRBV12-3 or TRBV12-4 with TRBJ2-6; the D is unclear. This CDR3 has 19 residues. V lost 10 bases and J lost 0, with 25 bases in between. The CDR3 spells CAIFEGRVGKNSGANVLTF. CDR3 nucleotides: TGTGCCATCTTCGAAGGCCGGGTGGGGAAAAACTCTGGGGCCAACGTCCTGACTTTC.

In its sample, this clonotype was seen many times. V and J are TRBV5-1 and TRBJ2-3; tentatively, D is TRBD2 (6 bases). The V end lost 0 bases, the J end lost 2 bases, and 13 bases lay between the germline ends. The length of the CDR3 is 16 residues. The germline gives CDR1 SGHRS, CDR2 YFSETQ. The CDR3 nucleotides are TGCGCCAGCAGCTTGGCCCCTAGCGCGTACACAGATACGCAGTATTTT. Protein sequence: CASSLAPSAYTDTQYF.

This clonotype was observed at least ten times. One end of the junction fails to match germline, which may point to a read error. The chain employs TRBV29-1 and TRBJ2-3; tentative D call: TRBD2 (6 bases). CDR1 is SQVTM, CDR2 ANQGSEA, per germline. CDR3 length: 12 amino acids. Here the CDR3 DNA reads TGCAGCGTTGAAGCGGGCTGGCCGCAGCGGGATTTT. Protein: CSVEAGWPQRDF.

This clonotype has ten or more counts. This chain connects TRBV12-3 or TRBV12-4 to TRBJ2-1; TRBD2 agrees at 12 bases. The CDR3 covers 13 residues. J lost 16 bases, V lost 7 bases, and 11 bases had no gene match. CDR3 region: CASTPRRTSGIFF. The CDR3 DNA follows: TGTGCCAGCACACCCCGAAGGACTAGCGGGATTTTCTTC.